These 9 T cell receptor beta chains originate from one sample sequenced in a study of blood T cell repertoires in COVID-19. This table comes from immunoSEQ multiplex PCR, and its TCRdb copy is limited to in-frame clones, with some not included. The data hold roughly 700,000 clones, with approximately 90% observed a single time. The sequencing sample was made of peripheral blood. Receptors originate from a woman aged 18-30 years with acute or convalescent COVID-19.

The rearrangement joins TRBV2 to TRBJ1-5, with D possibly being TRBD1 (5 bases). V lost 3 bases and J 6 bases, leaving 12 bases between the germline ends. The CDR3 length is 14 residues. The germline V gene has CDR1 SNHLY and CDR2 FYNNEI. CDR3 amino acids: CASSDSRATQPQHF. The CDR3, as DNA: TGTGCCAGCAGTGATAGCAGGGCCACTCAGCCCCAGCATTTT.

V is TRBV30 and J is TRBJ1-3; D unclear. Trimming shortened V by 4 bases and J by 0 bases, and 4 bases separated the two germline ends. Germline CDR1 GTSNPN, CDR2 SVGIG (reference sequence). The CDR3 has 12 amino acids. CDR3 region: CAWINSGNTIYF. The CDR3 DNA reads TGTGCCTGGATCAACTCTGGAAACACCATATATTTT.

The chain has TRBV20-1 and TRBJ2-3; weak D call: TRBD2 (5 bases). The CDR3 consists of 11 residues. Per the germline V gene, CDR1 is DFQATT and CDR2 is SNEGSKA (reference sequence). Trimming took 4 bases from V and 6 from J, leaving 8 bases between them. The DNA for the CDR3 is TGCAGTGCTAAACGCGGGGATACGCAGTATTTT. The encoded protein is CSAKRGDTQYF.

This clone was seen only a few times. The chain uses TRBV27 and TRBJ1-5, with a weak D call TRBD1 (5 bases). V lost 3 bases to trimming and J lost 0 bases, with 21 bases between them. This CDR3 is built from 19 residues. Germline-derived CDR1 and CDR2 are MNHEY and SMNVEV (reference sequence). CDR3 sequence reads: CASSFGRGRETPSNQPQHF. In nucleotides, the CDR3 is TGTGCCAGCAGTTTCGGTCGCGGCAGGGAAACACCTAGCAATCAGCCCCAGCATTTT.

The DNA of the CDR3 is TGTGCCAGCCTCCGACAGGGGCACACCTATGGCTACACCTTC. It translates to CASLRQGHTYGYTF. V usage is TRBV19 and J usage is TRBJ1-2, with 8 positions matching TRBD1. Germline V gene data show CDR1 as LNHDA and CDR2 as SQIVND (reference sequence). The CDR3 runs to 14 residues. The J segment lost 4 bases and the V segment lost 9 bases, leaving 10 bases of the junction unmatched.

The gene calls are TRBV5-5 and TRBJ2-2; D uncertain. In germline, CDR1 is SGHKS, CDR2 YYEKEE (reference sequence). Trimming took off 2 bases at V and 4 bases at J, with 12 bases between the two ends. This CDR3 region has 15 residues. This CDR3 is CASSFLPVVTGELFF. The CDR3 DNA reads as TGTGCCAGCAGCTTCTTACCGGTGGTCACCGGGGAGCTGTTTTTT.

V is TRBV4-3 and J is TRBJ1-1, with TRBD1 as a possible D gene (6 bases). The CDR3 is 14 residues long. Per the germline V gene, CDR1 is LGHNA and CDR2 is YSLEER. V dropped 0 bases and J dropped 6 bases, with 11 bases sitting between them. The CDR3 reads CASSQDGRGAEAFF. CDR3 DNA sequence: TGCGCCAGCAGCCAAGATGGGAGGGGGGCTGAAGCTTTCTTT.

V usage is TRBV14 and J usage is TRBJ1-1, with no clear D. The CDR3 covers 13 residues. V was pared by 3 bases and J by 5 bases, with 10 bases between. In germline, CDR1 is SGHDN, CDR2 FVKESK. The CDR3 region has the DNA TGTGCCAGCAGCCAGGCCAGGAGGACTGAAGCTTTCTTT. Amino acids: CASSQARRTEAFF.

The rearrangement joins TRBV14 to TRBJ1-2; TRBD1 matches at 8 bases. The CDR3 contains 15 residues. The germline V gene has CDR1 SGHDN and CDR2 FVKESK. The V segment lost 0 bases and the J segment 5 bases; nucleotides outside the gene matches: 5. Here the CDR3 DNA reads TGTGCCAGCAGCCAAGATGGTAGGACAGGGTATGGCTACACCTTC. Translating it yields CASSQDGRTGYGYTF.